Described below is a single TCR beta chain sequence and its context. These data originate in a study of blood T cell repertoires in COVID-19. Sequencing was performed with immunoSEQ multiplex PCR; in TCRdb, only in-frame clones are kept and a portion is missing. Of 100,000 to 150,000 clones in the sample, over 65% were seen once. This receptor was identified in a human donor with acute or convalescent COVID-19. The donor label of this sample is uncertain. The sample comprised peripheral blood.

CDR3 in DNA: TGTGCCAGCAGTTTACTAGCGGGAGGGCGGGTGACCCAGTACTTC. Its protein is CASSLLAGGRVTQYF. The V gene is TRBV27, the J gene TRBJ2-5, with 12 bases that match TRBD2. From germline, CDR1 is MNHEY and CDR2 SMNVEV (reference sequence). The V gene end was trimmed by 2 bases and the J gene end by 7 bases; junction bases not matched to a gene: 5. The CDR3 has 15 amino acids.